This T cell receptor (beta chain) was recovered during a study of cytomegalovirus exposure and HLA in healthy donors. CDR1 and CDR2 from the germline V gene are MNHEY and SMNVEV (reference sequence). This CDR3 has 15 residues. The ends were cut back, 8 bases at V and 5 bases at J, with 21 bases in the middle. 13 Jbeta primers and 60 Vbeta primers were used for the PCR. Assay used: immunoSEQ multiplex PCR; TCRdb lists only in-frame clones, some missing. The sample has more than 110,000 clones, roughly 76% seen once; the top ten hold 14%. The sample comprised PBMCs. This receptor was taken from a human donor in good health. J is TRBJ2-5 and V is TRBV27, with D perhaps TRBD1 (6 bases). CDR3 in amino acids: CASSKGAGVEETQYF. CDR3 DNA: TGTGCCAGCTCCAAAGGGGCAGGGGTGGAGGAGACCCAGTACTTC.